This TCR beta chain was sequenced in a study of CD8+ T cells in alopecia areata. In the study overall: Each of the treated patients was given oral tofacitinib, 5 to 10 mg twice daily, for moderate-to-severe alopecia areata. General observations from the study: Clonality in lesional scalp, especially alopecia totalis/universalis, exceeded that of normal scalp. Scalp sequencing also captures normal skin's resident alphabeta T cells.

Details on this clone: The antigen remains unidentified.

V was clipped by 4 bases and J by 7 bases; unmatched bases: 13. Germline values: CDR1 SGHDN, CDR2 FVKESK. The CDR3 has 15 amino acids. Once RNA had been extracted, it was reverse transcribed into cDNA to act as the sequencing template. Clones were read by immunoSEQ multiplex PCR, and TCRdb kept only the in-frame ones, dropping some. The sample yields some 100,000 clones, 30% to 40% seen once. Material: CD4+ T cells sorted from blood. V gene TRBV14 combines with J gene TRBJ2-7; TRBD2 matches at 7 bases. The receptor comes from a human donor with alopecia areata. Written as DNA, the CDR3 is TGTGCCAGCAGCCGTGGGGGAGGGCACCGGCGGGAGCAGTACTTC. Translating gives CASSRGGGHRREQYF.